This T cell receptor beta chain was sequenced in a study of blood T cell repertoires in COVID-19. Study as a whole: Researchers got acute and convalescent COVID-19 samples from the United States, Italy and Spain. From T cells, B-cell-depleted T cells, or PBMCs came the material, which was cDNA or gDNA.

Original data processing: Amplification of reference gene primers provided the estimated nucleated cell counts. Sequencing used immunoSEQ multiplex PCR; TCRdb keeps in-frame clones, though not all of them. The DNA was the basis for D and trimming; V, J and clone size are from that table. The sample holds just over 200,000 clones, approximately 90% seen once. CDR1 GTSNPN and CDR2 SVGIG come from the germline V gene (reference sequence). The CDR3 extends over 14 amino acids. Trimming removed 7 bases from V and 5 bases from J; junction bases left unmatched: 8. The receptor was derived from a man at least 80 years old with acute or convalescent COVID-19. V gene TRBV30 combines with J gene TRBJ2-7; 13 bases map to TRBD2. Input material: peripheral blood. The CDR3 DNA sequence: TGTGCCTCCCAGGGACTAGCGGGAATCGACGAGCAGTACTTC. Translating it yields CASQGLAGIDEQYF.